This TCR beta chain was identified in a study of patients and donors after allogeneic stem cell transplantation. Each CDR3 protein is one row after TCRdb ran MiXCR on the RT-PCR reads. Found here are approximately 210,000 distinct CDR3 sequences, approximately 41% of them singletons; the top ten hold around 35%. The V gene's germline CDR1 is SGHTA and CDR2 FQGNSA. Trimming removed 5 bases from V and 4 bases from J, with 15 bases in between. The CDR3 spans 15 residues. The source of this sequence is a human donor who was either an allogeneic HSCT recipient or a stem cell or donor lymphocyte infusion donor (not recorded which). It is not recorded whose cells these are; they may come from a transplant donor. J is TRBJ2-1 and V is TRBV7-2; a possible D gene is TRBD1 (6 bases). Sequencing input: blood, either unsorted or a sorted T cell fraction (not recorded which). CDR3 loop: CASSPGAGPYNEQFF. CDR3 coding DNA: TGTGCCAGCAGCCCAGGGGCGGGCCCGTACAATGAGCAGTTCTTC.